The clone carrying this T cell receptor beta chain was seen at least ten times. The target antigen is unknown. The sample originates from a study of neurological immune-mediated disorders. Trimming cost V 4 bases and J 4 bases, with 15 bases left between them. Germline lookup yields CDR1 SGDLS and CDR2 YYNGEE. The CDR3 contains 14 residues. Regarding the study as a whole: Across subjects, no CDR3 amino acid sequence appeared in expanded clones of more than one subject, a finding that suggested private repertoires in all groups.

TCRdb passed the 5' RACE reads through MiXCR, listing each CDR3 protein once. The sample carries tens of thousands of distinct CDR3 sequences, about a tenth recorded once. The chain uses TRBV9 and TRBJ2-7; D may be TRBD1 (7 bases). This TCR was sampled from a woman in her thirties or forties with HTLV-1-associated myelopathy (HAM/TSP). The specimen sequenced was PBMCs. The CDR3 loop is CASSPRDSTYEQYF. CDR3 bases: TGTGCCAGCAGCCCGCGGGACAGTACATACGAGCAGTACTTC.